The rows below give T cell receptor beta chains drawn from one sample of a study of neurological immune-mediated disorders. TCRdb re-derived calls from the 5' RACE reads in MiXCR, one entry per CDR3 protein. The repertoire includes 75,000 to 95,000 distinct CDR3 sequences, roughly 15% of them detected once, and approximately 15% sits in the top ten. The sequencing input was PBMCs. These receptors all come from a woman aged 40 to 49 in good health. Both conserved end residues are part of each CDR3. Each record gives: clone size, D gene, J gene, V gene, CDR3 DNA, CDR3 protein. A D gene is named only where the DNA matches it firmly. Some rows mark clone size as missing; the rest say once, few, many or name a class of expanded clone.

>many|-|TRBJ1-5|TRBV6-2/TRBV6-3
TGTGCCAGCAGTCTACAGCTTCAGCCCCAGCATTTT
CASSLQLQPQHF
>many|TRBD1|TRBJ1-2|TRBV20-1
TGCAGTGCTGGGGACAGGAACTATGGCTACACCTTC
CSAGDRNYGYTF
>many|-|TRBJ1-2|TRBV5-1
TGCGCCAGCAGCTTGTCTCAGGGAGCGGGGGGCTACACCTTC
CASSLSQGAGGYTF
>many|-|TRBJ1-1|TRBV6-5
TGTGCCAGCACCCGCCGAGGGGGGAACACTGAAGCTTTCTTT
CASTRRGGNTEAFF
>-|TRBD2|TRBJ2-3|TRBV20-1
TGCAGTGCTAGAGGCTCTAGCGGGGGGACAGATACGCAGTATTTT
CSARGSSGGTDTQYF
>many|-|TRBJ2-3|TRBV6-5
TGTGCCAGCAGGGGCGGGGATACGCAGTATTTT
CASRGGDTQYF
>many|-|TRBJ2-1|TRBV7-2
TGTGCCAGCAGGAATTATTCCTACAATGAGCAGTTCTTC
CASRNYSYNEQFF
>many|-|TRBJ1-4|TRBV5-1
TGCGCCAGCAGCTTGGGGTCGGCGGAATTTGAAAAACTGTTTTTT
CASSLGSAEFEKLFF
>-|-|TRBJ2-7|TRBV5-1
TGCGCCAGCAGCGGTGGGGGGCTCGGCTACGAGCAGTACTTC
CASSGGGLGYEQYF
>many|-|TRBJ2-2|TRBV7-9
TGTGCCGGGGGACGGGACCCGAACACCGGGGAGCTGTTTTTT
CAGGRDPNTGELFF
>many|-|TRBJ1-6|TRBV6-2/TRBV6-3
TGTGCCAGCAGTTACGCGGGGAAGCAAAATTCACCCCTCCACTTT
CASSYAGKQNSPLHF
>-|TRBD2|TRBJ2-1|TRBV7-2
TGTGCCAGCAGCTGGTCGGGGGGGCCACCTGAGCAGTTCTTC
CASSWSGGPPEQFF
>-|-|TRBJ1-5|TRBV10-3
TGTGCCATCAGCCGGCGGTCTAGCAATCAGCCCCAGCATTTT
CAISRRSSNQPQHF
>many|-|TRBJ2-3|TRBV5-1
TGCGCCAGCAGCCCCACAGGGATAGGGACAGATACGCAGTATTTT
CASSPTGIGTDTQYF
>many|-|TRBJ2-2|TRBV12-3/TRBV12-4
TGTGCCAGCAGTTTTCAGGAGACCGGGGAGCTGTTTTTT
CASSFQETGELFF
>many|TRBD1|TRBJ2-7|TRBV4-3
TGCGCCAGCAGCCCTAGACAGGGGGCCTACGAGCAGTACTTC
CASSPRQGAYEQYF
>-|-|TRBJ1-4|TRBV28
TGTGCCACCACGGGGGGGTCTAATGAAAAACGGTTTTTT
CATTGGSNEKRFF
>-|-|TRBJ2-3|TRBV5-5
TGTGCCAGCAGCTTGGTGGTAGCGCCGGATACGCAGTATTTT
CASSLVVAPDTQYF
>many|-|TRBJ2-7|TRBV5-1
TGCGCCAGCAGCTTGGGGGGATCGGGCGCCTACGAGCAGTACTTC
CASSLGGSGAYEQYF
>many|-|TRBJ2-2|TRBV20-1
TGCAGTGCGAGGGGGGACTTCAACACCGGGGAGCTGTTTTTT
CSARGDFNTGELFF
>many|-|TRBJ2-3|TRBV7-2
TGTGCCAGCAGCTTAGCCGGCGGCAGGGGACCAGATACGCAGTATTTT
CASSLAGGRGPDTQYF
>few|-|TRBJ2-3|TRBV2
TGTGCCAGCAGCGGCCCTCGGGGGGATACGCAGTATTTT
CASSGPRGDTQYF
>many|TRBD1|TRBJ2-4|TRBV28
TGTGCCAGCAGCGAACAGGGGAACATTCAGTACTTC
CASSEQGNIQYF
>many|-|TRBJ2-2|TRBV7-8
TGTGCCAGCAGCTTAGACGAGGGGTGGGGCACCGGGGAGCTGTTTTTT
CASSLDEGWGTGELFF
>many|TRBD2|TRBJ2-1|TRBV7-2
TGTGCCAGCGTTCCTAGGTGGGGGGGGTACAATGAGCAGTTCTTC
CASVPRWGGYNEQFF
>many|-|TRBJ2-6|TRBV20-1
TGCAGTGCTATACCTAGCTCTGGGGCCAACGTCCTGACTTTC
CSAIPSSGANVLTF
>many|-|TRBJ1-6|TRBV5-6
TGTGCCAGCAGCTTCGATGTCAAGAGCTCCTATAATTCACCCCTCCACTTT
CASSFDVKSSYNSPLHF
>many|-|TRBJ1-3|TRBV9
TGTGCCAGCAGCGTAGCTCCCAGGGATGGAAACACCATATATTTT
CASSVAPRDGNTIYF
>-|TRBD2|TRBJ2-7|TRBV6-1
TGTGCCAGCAGTGAAACGACTAGCGCAACCTACGAGCAGTACTTC
CASSETTSATYEQYF
>many|-|TRBJ1-4|TRBV6-5
TGTGCCAGCAGTTACTCGACGTCTGAAAAACTGTTTTTT
CASSYSTSEKLFF
>many|TRBD1|TRBJ2-7|TRBV28
TGTGCCAGCAGTTTTTCAGAGGACAGGATTTTCTACGAGCAGTACTTC
CASSFSEDRIFYEQYF
>many|TRBD1|TRBJ1-1|TRBV5-1
TGCGCCAGCAGGCGGGGACAGGGGAGCACTGAAGCTTTCTTT
CASRRGQGSTEAFF
>many|TRBD2|TRBJ2-2|TRBV7-2
TGTGCCAGCAGCTCCTCAGGACTAGCGGGGGTTAGCGGGGAGCTGTTTTTT
CASSSSGLAGVSGELFF
>many|-|TRBJ1-1|TRBV18
TGTGCCAGCTCACCAGGGAAATCCCTTGAAGCTTTCTTT
CASSPGKSLEAFF
>many|TRBD1|TRBJ1-2|TRBV6-2/TRBV6-3
TGTGCCAGCAGCTTAGGACAGGCTAACTATGGCTACACCTTC
CASSLGQANYGYTF
>many|-|TRBJ2-5|TRBV5-1
TGCGCCAGCGGTTTGACAGGCCAAGAGACCCAGTACTTC
CASGLTGQETQYF